The clone carrying this TCR beta chain has a handful of counts. The CDR3 sequence is 16 residues long. Germline assignment: CDR1 SGHAT and CDR2 FQNNGV. The J segment lost 4 bases and the V segment lost 3 bases, leaving 6 bases of the junction unmatched. Authors' analysis steps: Reference gene primer amplification gave nucleated cell count estimates. Repertoires were generated with immunoSEQ multiplex PCR, while TCRdb's copy carries only in-frame clones and drops some. V, J and clone size are taken as reported in that table, and D and trimming were inferred from the DNA itself. Of roughly 140,000 clones listed, 79% are singletons. The source of the sample is a study of blood T cell repertoires in COVID-19. Study-wide context: COVID-19 samples from acute and convalescent phases originated in the United States, Italy and Spain.

The chain recombines TRBV11-2 with TRBJ2-5, with 12 bases lining up with TRBD2. Source material: peripheral blood. The receptor's source is a man aged 50-60 years with active or convalescent COVID-19. CDR3 DNA sequence: TGTGCCAGCAGCTTCCTAGCGGGAGGGCTTGGAGAGACCCAGTACTTC. Its protein is CASSFLAGGLGETQYF.